This T cell receptor beta chain comes out of a study of a mutant IDH1 vaccine in newly diagnosed glioma. Profiled with immunoSEQ multiplex PCR; TCRdb holds only in-frame clones, not every one. In the table there are roughly 74,000 clones, around 85% of which are singletons. Time point defined: week 23, last vaccination. Vaccine doses each comprised 300 ug of mutant IDH1 20-mer peptide, with topical imiquimod. The CDR3 totals 17 residues. The V end was cut by 3 bases, the J end by 7 bases, with 21 bases between. Germline CDR1 is SGHTA and CDR2 is FQGNSA. With respect to this clone: Its cognate antigen is unknown.

The clonotype was recovered from a woman between 50 and 59 years old with glioma. The chain joins TRBV7-2 to TRBJ1-4; no reliable D call. The sample consisted of PBMCs, taken from a glioma patient whose treatment included an IDH1 peptide vaccine. In nucleotides, the CDR3 is TGTGCCAGCAGCTTTTCTACAGCGCTCAGCAATGGTGAAAAACTGTTTTTT. Protein product: CASSFSTALSNGEKLFF.